The sequence of this TCR beta chain was determined in a study of T cell clonotyping in hematopoietic cell transplantation. Study-level results: Broader posttransplant TCR repertoire diversity was predicted by graft donor and pretransplant recipient Inverse Simpson Index values. Recipient TCR diversity dropped after transplant; expanded clonotypes rose from day 30 to 180. At the given depth, recipient repertoires were over 97% de novo clonotypes.

Produced via immunoSEQ multiplex PCR; TCRdb's table is partial and in-frame only. Among roughly 30,000 clones, 90% to 95% were seen once, and the ten largest hold around 10%. The CDR3 contains 13 residues. Between the trimmed V and J ends, which lost 6 bases and 6 bases, there was a span of 12 bases. CDR1 and CDR2 (germline): MNHEY, SVGAGI. About this clone itself: Its antigen is undetermined.

The material sequenced was PBMCs, taken 100 days after allogeneic stem cell transplant. The gene calls are TRBV6-5 and TRBJ2-1; D is uncertain. The receptor was derived from a female patient between 50 and 60 years old who had an allogeneic stem cell transplant from a related donor, so the T cells may come from the graft donor. Some clones in this sample may be carry-over from other donors' samples. The DNA of the CDR3 is TGTGCCAGCAGAAGCCTAGGTCCCAATGAGCAGTTCTTC. It codes for CASRSLGPNEQFF.